Each of the 5 T cell receptor beta chains below was sequenced from the same sample in a study of cytomegalovirus exposure and HLA in healthy donors listed by TCRdb under 2017. The library relied on the immunoSEQ multiplex PCR assay. For the multiplex PCR, a mixture combining 60 forward primers for TCR Vbeta segments and 13 reverse primers for TCR Jbeta segments was used. This is the immuneACCESS table as TCRdb keeps it, with only in-frame sequences that have V and J called. A part of the clones is gone; compared with another copy, unresolved V genes explain less than half, and the rest is unexplained. The table for this sample lists about 140,000 clones; 75% to 85% of them were counted only once. Of the sample, less than 3% falls within the top ten clones. Sequencing was performed on PBMCs. The receptors derive from a middle-aged man in good health and CMV-seronegative.

This rearrangement joins TRBV5-6 to TRBJ2-7; 9 positions agree with TRBD1. The V gene's germline CDR1 is SGHDT and CDR2 YYEEEE. This CDR3 comprises 16 residues. Germline trimming cut 4 bases from V and 2 bases from J; bases unmatched to any gene: 10. Written as DNA, the CDR3 is TGTGCCAGCAGCCCAAGATCGGGACAGGGCCCCTACGAGCAGTACTTC. It codes for CASSPRSGQGPYEQYF.

The gene calls are TRBV6-1 and TRBJ2-3, with TRBD1 identical over 7 bases. Germline assignment: CDR1 MNHNS and CDR2 SASEGT. With 6 bases clipped from V and 5 bases from J, the junction kept 14 bases outside the gene matches. The CDR3 is 16 amino acids. CDR3 nucleotide sequence: TGTGCCAGCAGAGAACACAGGGGTCCTCCCCTAGATACGCAGTATTTT. It specifies CASREHRGPPLDTQYF.

The DNA of the CDR3 is TGTGCCAGCAGGGATCCGGGGCAGTTCTTC. This gives the protein CASRDPGQFF. This chain uses TRBV2 with TRBJ2-1; D is undetermined. The V gene's germline CDR1 is SNHLY and CDR2 FYNNEI. V was clipped by 6 bases and J by 12 bases, with 9 bases between them. This CDR3 contains 10 residues. The variable domain in full, with the rest retrieved from reference TRBV2 and TRBJ2-1, is EPEVTQTPSHQVTQMGQEVILRCVPISNHLYFYWYRQILGQKVEFLVSFYNNEISEKSEIFDDQFSVERPDGSNFTLKIRSTKLEDSAMYFCASRDPGQFFGPGTRLTVL.

The chain couples TRBV12-5 to TRBJ2-5, with 8 bases lining up with TRBD2. After removal of 4 bases from V and 5 bases from J, the junction contained 9 bases not matched to a gene. The CDR3 is 15 amino acids. Germline loops: CDR1 LGHNT, CDR2 FRNRAP. The chain's CDR3 is CASGSQRELEETQYF. Written as DNA, the CDR3 is TGTGCTAGTGGTTCCCAGCGGGAGCTGGAGGAGACCCAGTACTTC.

J is TRBJ1-1 and V is TRBV5-1; TRBD1 matches 8 bases. Germline V lookup: CDR1 SGHRS, CDR2 YFSETQ. This CDR3 contains 15 residues. The ends lost 4 bases at V and 6 bases at J; junction bases unmatched: 11. The CDR3 loop reads CASSVDRVLGPEAFF. The DNA for the CDR3 is TGCGCCAGCAGCGTGGACAGGGTCTTGGGCCCTGAAGCTTTCTTT.